Listed below are T cell receptor beta chains from one sample, sequenced in a study of cytomegalovirus exposure and HLA in healthy donors. Clones were sequenced by immunoSEQ multiplex PCR, and TCRdb holds only the in-frame ones, with some missing. The sample includes fewer than 250,000 clones, 75% to 80% seen only once; the top ten take around 2%. The specimen was PBMCs. The receptors were sampled from a man between 18 and 35 years old in good health and CMV-seronegative. The CDR3 runs from the conserved cysteine through the conserved F or W. D genes are given only for firm matches. Some rows mark clone size as missing; the rest say once, few, many or name a class of expanded clone.

size	D	V	J	CDR3	DNA
.	.	TRBV7-9	TRBJ2-2	CASSLGGTSTGELFF	TGTGCCAGCAGCTTGGGGGGTACCTCCACCGGGGAGCTGTTTTTT
.	.	TRBV11-3	TRBJ1-4	CASSLNEKLFF	TGTGCCAGCAGCCTTAATGAAAAACTGTTTTTT
few	.	TRBV4-3	TRBJ2-1	CASSQDRSEQFF	TGCGCCAGCAGCCAAGATCGCAGTGAGCAGTTCTTC
many	.	TRBV6-5	TRBJ1-1	CASTALQGSAEAFF	TGTGCCAGCACTGCCTTACAGGGTTCCGCTGAAGCTTTCTTT
few	.	TRBV30	TRBJ1-5	CAWRAPHLGGSNQPQHF	TGTGCCTGGAGAGCGCCCCACTTAGGCGGGAGCAATCAGCCCCAGCATTTT
.	.	TRBV14	TRBJ2-1	CASSQALLLATYNEQFF	TGTGCCAGCAGCCAAGCTTTACTATTAGCCACCTACAATGAGCAGTTCTTC
.	.	TRBV4-3	TRBJ1-1	CASSQDSVGTEAFF	TGCGCCAGCAGCCAAGATAGCGTGGGGACTGAAGCTTTCTTT
.	.	TRBV6-5	TRBJ1-6	CASSYSEDSPLHF	TGTGCCAGCAGTTACTCTGAGGATTCACCCCTCCACTTT
.	TRBD2	TRBV7-9	TRBJ2-1	CASSRRGDEQFF	TGTGCCAGCAGCCGACGGGGGGATGAGCAGTTCTTC
.	.	TRBV27	TRBJ1-1	CASTRGTEAFF	TGTGCCAGCACCCGAGGCACTGAAGCTTTCTTT
.	TRBD1	TRBV10-3	TRBJ2-3	CAISGSSGQGTTDTQYF	TGTGCCATCAGTGGATCTTCGGGACAGGGGACCACAGATACGCAGTATTTT
.	TRBD2	TRBV19	TRBJ2-7	CASSEPGLAGDEQYF	TGTGCCAGTAGTGAACCGGGACTAGCGGGGGATGAGCAGTACTTC
.	.	TRBV28	TRBJ1-1	CASRGQGGRVVAPNTEAFF	TGTGCCAGCAGGGGACAAGGGGGTAGGGTTGTGGCTCCGAACACTGAAGCTTTCTTT
few	TRBD1	TRBV6-1	TRBJ1-3	CAINRGDISGNTIYF	TGTGCCATTAACAGGGGGGATATATCTGGAAACACCATATATTTT
few	.	TRBV4-3	TRBJ2-7	CASSRRGSYEQYF	TGCGCCAGCAGCCGGAGGGGATCCTACGAGCAGTACTTC
few	.	TRBV6-1	TRBJ1-2	CASSTANYGYTF	TGTGCCAGCAGCACAGCTAACTATGGCTACACCTTC
.	TRBD1	TRBV7-9	TRBJ2-7	CSSSSTGTLLSYEQYF	TGTTCCAGCAGCTCGACAGGGACCCTACTCTCCTACGAGCAGTACTTC
.	TRBD2	TRBV29-1	TRBJ2-1	CSVLAPYNEQFF	TGCAGCGTACTAGCGCCGTACAATGAGCAGTTCTTC
.	TRBD1	TRBV30	TRBJ2-2	CAWSKRGLLAGELFF	TGTGCCTGGAGCAAAAGGGGGCTTCTCGCCGGGGAGCTGTTTTTT
.	.	TRBV9	TRBJ2-2	CASSVAGGGTGELFF	TGTGCCAGCAGCGTAGCGGGGGGCGGGACCGGGGAGCTGTTTTTT
.	TRBD1	TRBV5-1	TRBJ2-7	CASAPGTGNNYEQYF	TGCGCCAGCGCCCCTGGGACAGGGAATAATTACGAGCAGTACTTC
.	TRBD1	TRBV25-1	TRBJ2-2	CASTRDRVFTGELFF	TGTGCCAGCACGAGGGACAGGGTCTTTACCGGGGAGCTGTTTTTT
.	.	TRBV29-1	TRBJ1-1	CSVEDAGREDTEAFF	TGCAGCGTTGAAGACGCCGGCAGGGAAGACACTGAAGCTTTCTTT
.	.	TRBV11-3	TRBJ1-1	CASSFSGSAGEVNTEAFF	TGTGCCAGCAGCTTTTCAGGTTCGGCGGGGGAGGTGAACACTGAAGCTTTCTTT
.	.	TRBV27	TRBJ2-1	CASSSLPGSYNEQFF	TGTGCCAGCAGTTCCTTACCGGGCTCCTACAATGAGCAGTTCTTC
once	.	TRBV30	TRBJ1-6	CAWSGAGEILHF	TGTGCCTGGAGTGGGGCAGGCGAAATCCTCCACTTT
.	TRBD1	TRBV5-1	TRBJ2-3	CASSFGQGAGTDTQYF	TGCGCCAGCAGCTTCGGCCAGGGGGCGGGCACAGATACGCAGTATTTT
.	TRBD1	TRBV2	TRBJ1-2	CASLLTGVDHGYTF	TGTGCCAGCCTATTAACAGGGGTCGACCATGGCTACACCTTC
.	TRBD2	TRBV19	TRBJ2-7	CATAPRRGAGEQYF	TGTGCCACCGCCCCTAGGCGGGGGGCTGGCGAGCAGTACTTC
.	.	TRBV4-3	TRBJ2-3	CASSQDRGGTSTDTQYF	TGCGCCAGCAGCCAAGATAGAGGCGGGACTAGCACAGATACGCAGTATTTT
.	.	TRBV11-3	TRBJ1-1	CASSLVSGGGTEAFF	TGTGCCAGCAGCTTAGTTTCGGGAGGGGGCACTGAAGCTTTCTTT
once	TRBD1	TRBV28	TRBJ2-3	CASRGRTGGTDTQYF	TGTGCCAGCAGGGGGAGGACAGGGGGCACAGATACGCAGTATTTT